This section outlines one T cell receptor beta chain sequence together with its context. This sample is part of a study of blood T cell repertoires in COVID-19. For the study at large: The United States, Italy and Spain supplied acute and convalescent COVID-19 samples.

The method was immunoSEQ multiplex PCR; TCRdb's version includes in-frame clones alone and lacks a portion of them. The sample lists more than 300,000 clones; around 86% were seen once. Sequences were obtained from PBMCs or T cells enriched from blood (not recorded which). The receptor's source is a woman aged 18-35 years who had recovered from COVID-19.

The CDR3 here is CASGVLRGSGNTIYF. CDR3 DNA: TGTGCCAGCGGGGTCCTCAGGGGCTCTGGAAACACCATATATTTT. V usage is TRBV6-5 and J usage is TRBJ1-3, with D tentatively TRBD1 (6 bases). Trimming stripped 8 bases from V and 0 bases from J, with 14 bases between. The CDR3 loop spans 15 amino acids. Germline-derived CDR1 and CDR2 are MNHEY and SVGAGI.